The clone carrying this T cell receptor (beta chain) appeared once. Study processing details: It was from reference gene primer amplification that nucleated cell counts were estimated. Generated by immunoSEQ multiplex PCR, the TCRdb table keeps only in-frame clones and is missing some. V, J and clone size derive from that table, while D and trimming were established from the DNA sequence. The sample consists of hundreds of thousands of clones, 80% to 90% of them appearing once. The source of the sample is a study of blood T cell repertoires in COVID-19. Study context: The study drew acute and convalescent COVID-19 samples from the United States, Italy and Spain. Sample material is recorded as cDNA or gDNA derived from T cells, B-cell-depleted T cells, or PBMCs.

Sample: peripheral blood. This receptor was obtained from a woman between 25 and 40 years old with active or convalescent COVID-19.

CDR3 residues: CASSAGPNTEAFF. The DNA for the CDR3 is TGTGCCAGCAGTGCGGGGCCCAACACTGAAGCTTTCTTT. This chain uses TRBV11-2 with TRBJ1-1; D is possibly TRBD1 (5 bases). Deletions cut 6 bases from V and 2 bases from J, with 10 bases between. This CDR3 is 13 amino acids long. Germline CDR1 is SGHAT and CDR2 is FQNNGV.